This T cell receptor (beta chain) came from a study of T cells in localized non-small cell lung cancer. The V gene lost 0 bases and the J gene lost 0 bases, with 17 bases spanning the gap. The CDR3 runs 18 residues. CDR1 LNHNV and CDR2 YYDKDF come from the germline V gene (reference sequence). Libraries were prepared by immunoSEQ multiplex PCR; TCRdb keeps only in-frame clonotypes and omits some of them. The sample carries about 43,000 clones, over 75% recorded once. Sequencing used PBMCs, obtained before any cancer treatment. The TCR sequence derives from a woman aged 35 to 70 with stage II lung adenocarcinoma. The chain is built from TRBV15 and TRBJ1-1; D gene uncertain. Here the CDR3 DNA reads TGTGCCACCAGCAGAGACGTCCCAGGCCGGTTGATGAACACTGAAGCTTTCTTT. This codes for CATSRDVPGRLMNTEAFF.